This entry lists 3 T cell receptor beta chains sequenced from one sample in a study of CD8 T cells in ankylosing spondylitis (TCRdb year 2017). General study outcomes and caveats: A TCR beta motif made up of seven or eight highly homologous amino acid variants appeared to be characteristic of blood from ankylosing spondylitis patients.

Their antigen targets remain unknown. Receptor amplification or capture employed 5' RACE. These reads were obtained on an Illumina HiSeq 2500. In TCRdb, the public reads were trimmed at Q25 with fastp and aligned with MiXCR, with productive beta chains retained. Entries that share a CDR3 protein sequence are merged under the most common genes and DNA. In all, the sample holds around 890,000 distinct CDR3 sequences, and about 12% of those were seen once. The ten largest clonotypes hold about 0.49% of the sample. The specimen was blood, either unsorted or a sorted T cell fraction (not recorded which). The receptors were sampled from a male donor with ankylosing spondylitis.

A few counts support this clonotype. The J gene is TRBJ2-5, the V gene TRBV7-2; weak D call: TRBD1 (6 bases). CDR3 length: 14 amino acids. Trimming took off 5 bases at V and 3 bases at J, with 13 bases between the two ends. Germline V lookup: CDR1 SGHTA, CDR2 FQGNSA. The CDR3 protein is CASSATGTKETQYF. DNA of the CDR3: TGTGCCAGCAGCGCAACCGGGACAAAAGAGACCCAGTACTTC.

This clonotype was counted a few times. The gene calls are TRBV20-1 and TRBJ1-5, with TRBD1 identical over 8 bases. V was pared by 1 base and J by 4 bases, with 3 bases of the junction left unmatched. The CDR3 is 14 amino acids. The germline gives CDR1 DFQATT, CDR2 SNEGSKA (reference sequence). CDR3 bases: TGCAGTGCTAGAGGGACAGGGAAAAATCAGCCCCAGCATTTT. This gives the protein CSARGTGKNQPQHF.

This clonotype was found a few times. The rearrangement links TRBV4-2 to TRBJ2-3; D gene unclear. Germline CDR1 and CDR2: LGHNA and YNFKEQ. The CDR3 is 13 residues long. Trimming pared 4 bases from V and 6 bases from J, leaving 11 bases between. DNA for the CDR3: TGTGCCAGCAGCCGATACCTTGGGGATACGCAGTATTTT. Translation gives CASSRYLGDTQYF.